Presented here are 7 T cell receptor beta chains from one specimen sequenced in a study of blood T cell repertoires in COVID-19. Only in-frame clones appear in the TCRdb table, and some are missing; sequencing was by immunoSEQ multiplex PCR. The sample lists hundreds of thousands of clones, around nine tenths occurring once. What was sequenced was PBMCs or T cells enriched from blood (not recorded which). The receptor source for this set is a woman aged 40 to 50 who had recovered from COVID-19.

The chain recombines TRBV7-9 with TRBJ1-4, with TRBD1 as a possible D gene (6 bases). Trimming removed 1 base from V and 8 bases from J, with 11 bases in between. The CDR3 extends over 14 amino acids. CDR1 and CDR2 (germline): SEHNR, FQNEAQ (reference sequence). The CDR3 sequence is CASSLGQDYEKLFF. The CDR3 DNA reads TGTGCCAGCAGCTTAGGACAGGATTACGAAAAACTGTTTTTT.

V is TRBV2 and J is TRBJ1-5; 7 nucleotides agree with TRBD1. Germline V gives CDR1 SNHLY, CDR2 FYNNEI. V trimming: 6 bases; J trimming: 2 bases; junction bases outside the gene matches: 7. The CDR3 length is 15 residues. Here the CDR3 DNA reads TGTGCCAGCAGCCCACAGGGGAGAGGCAATCAGCCCCAGCATTTT. Protein sequence: CASSPQGRGNQPQHF.

This rearrangement joins TRBV7-2 to TRBJ2-1; the match to TRBD2 covers 9 bases. The V segment lost 3 bases and the J segment 4 bases; nucleotides outside the gene matches: 4. This CDR3 spans 15 amino acids. The V gene's germline CDR1 is SGHTA and CDR2 FQGNSA. The CDR3 region is CASSLTSGAYNEQFF. The CDR3 coding sequence is TGTGCCAGCAGCTTGACTAGCGGAGCATACAATGAGCAGTTCTTC.

The DNA for the CDR3 is TGTGCCACCAGCAGAGGAGGCAGGGGCCCTAGCAATCAGCCCCAGCATTTT. This translates into CATSRGGRGPSNQPQHF. The rearrangement joins TRBV15 to TRBJ1-5, with D maybe TRBD1 (6 bases). This CDR3 is 17 amino acids long. Trimming removed 1 base from V and 0 bases from J, with 13 bases in between. Germline CDR1 and CDR2: LNHNV and YYDKDF (reference sequence).

The V and J genes are TRBV28 and TRBJ2-5; D remains ambiguous. Trimming took off 6 bases at V and 4 bases at J, with 6 bases between the two ends. CDR3 length equals 11 residues. Per the germline V gene, CDR1 is MDHEN and CDR2 is SYDVKM. The DNA for the CDR3 is TGTGCCAGCAGCCTGGCAGAGACCCAGTACTTC. Residues: CASSLAETQYF. The variable domain in full, completed from reference TRBV28 and TRBJ2-5, reads DVKVTQSSRYLVKRTGEKVFLECVQDMDHENMFWYRQDPGLGLRLIYFSYDVKMKEKGDIPEGYSVSREKKERFSLILESASTNQTSMYLCASSLAETQYFGPGTRLLVL.

The chain couples TRBV27 to TRBJ2-7; 8 bases are a match to TRBD2. J gave up 4 bases and V 5 bases, and 4 bases lay outside the gene matches. Looked up from germline, CDR1 is MNHEY and CDR2 is SMNVEV (reference sequence). The CDR3 spans 13 residues. Written as DNA, the CDR3 is TGTGCCAGCAGTGACTCTAGCGGGTACGAGCAGTACTTC. It encodes CASSDSSGYEQYF.

The J gene is TRBJ1-3, the V gene TRBV27; a weak D match, TRBD1 (5 bases). Trimming left V 5 bases short and J 1 base short, with 12 bases between. The CDR3 length is 15 residues. Germline CDR1 MNHEY, CDR2 SMNVEV (reference sequence). CDR3 nucleotides: TGTGCCAGCAGTCCCTACCAGGGATCTGGAAACACCATATATTTT. This sequence encodes CASSPYQGSGNTIYF.